This T cell receptor (beta chain) was profiled in a study of T cell changes during pregnancy in multiple sclerosis. Germline-derived CDR1 and CDR2 are SGHTA and FQGNSA. The CDR3 is made up of 14 amino acids. V was pared by 1 base and J by 4 bases, with 8 bases between. TCRdb's copy holds only in-frame clones and misses some; the assay was immunoSEQ multiplex PCR. This sample carries 30,000 to 35,000 clones, about 88% of them seen once, and the ten largest clones take roughly 0.42%. Sequencing used CD4+ T cells from peripheral blood mononuclear cells, obtained in the second trimester of pregnancy. This chain links TRBV7-2 with TRBJ1-3, with no clear D. The clonotype was recovered from a female donor in good health, enrolled as a control in a pregnancy study. The CDR3 DNA follows: TGTGCCAGCAGCTTAGGGGCAGGAGGAAACACCATATATTTT. As protein: CASSLGAGGNTIYF.